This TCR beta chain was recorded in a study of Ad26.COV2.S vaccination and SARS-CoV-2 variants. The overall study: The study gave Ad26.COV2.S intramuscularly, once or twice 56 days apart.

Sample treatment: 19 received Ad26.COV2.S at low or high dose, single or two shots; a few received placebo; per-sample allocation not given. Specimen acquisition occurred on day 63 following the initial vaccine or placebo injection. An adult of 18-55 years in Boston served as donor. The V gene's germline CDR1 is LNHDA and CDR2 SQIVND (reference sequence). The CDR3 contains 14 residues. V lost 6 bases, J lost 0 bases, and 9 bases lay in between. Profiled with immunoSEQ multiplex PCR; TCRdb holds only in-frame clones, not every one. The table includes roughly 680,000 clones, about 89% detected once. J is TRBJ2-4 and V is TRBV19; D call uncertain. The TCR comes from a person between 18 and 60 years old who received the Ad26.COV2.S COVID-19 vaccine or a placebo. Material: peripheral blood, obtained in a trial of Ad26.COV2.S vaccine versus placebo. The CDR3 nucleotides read TGTGCCAGTAGCGAACATTTAGCCAAAAACATTCAGTACTTC. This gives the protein CASSEHLAKNIQYF.